The table lists the clone carrying this TCR beta chain with many counts. The target antigen is unknown. The record originates from a study of T cell repertoires in cytomegalovirus infection. The overall study: The public TCR beta signatures pointed to both CMV infection and matching HLA type.

TCRdb re-called the reads with MiXCR, one entry per CDR3 protein. The sample lists hundreds of thousands of distinct CDR3 sequences, approximately 25% occurring once. This CDR3 has 19 residues. Germline V gene data show CDR1 as SQVTM and CDR2 as ANQGSEA. V lost 7 bases to trimming and J lost 0 bases, with 30 bases between them. Study-level findings and limits: It was HLA-C-restricted CMV-specific TCR beta clonotypes that dominated the response ex vivo.

The sequenced sample was CD8+ T cells from PBMCs. This sequence originates from a human donor in good health (CMV status not recorded). Some clones in this sample may be carry-over from other donors' samples. V is TRBV29-1 and J is TRBJ1-2; TRBD1 is a possible D gene (6 bases). CDR3 sequence: CSAGRQGPGALDANYGYTF. For the CDR3, the DNA is TGCAGCGCCGGGCGGCAGGGGCCAGGGGCACTAGACGCTAACTATGGCTACACCTTC.